This TCR beta chain was found in a study of T cells after yellow fever vaccination. As TCR cDNA was made by 5'RACE template switching, a universal primer site and UMIs were added. MiXCR, applied by TCRdb to the 5' RACE reads, yields one record per CDR3 protein. Of approximately 160,000 distinct CDR3 sequences in the sample, approximately 6.2% are singletons; the top ten hold less than 3.5%. Study-wide results and limits: A faster peak, day 5 versus 15, was reached by the weaker secondary response.

Regarding this clonotype: Its cognate antigen is unknown.

CDR3 length equals 15 residues. Germline trimming cut 4 bases from V and 2 bases from J; bases unmatched to any gene: 6. CDR1 SGHRS and CDR2 YFSETQ come from the germline V gene. This chain uses TRBV5-1 with TRBJ1-2; 9 nucleotides line up with TRBD1. The material was CD4+ T cells sorted from PBMCs, obtained on the day of the first yellow fever vaccination. The receptor comes from a man between 18 and 35 years old who received the YFV17D yellow fever vaccine. The CDR3 bases are TGCGCCAGCAGCCAGGACAGGGGAATGAACTATGGCTACACCTTC. It specifies CASSQDRGMNYGYTF.